The rows below give T cell receptor beta chains drawn from one sample of a study of regulatory T cells in long-lasting Graves disease. In TCRdb, the multiplex PCR reads were re-called with MiXCR into one record per CDR3 protein. The sample includes over 250,000 distinct CDR3 sequences, 20% to 25% seen only once; the top ten take just over 55%. This specimen consisted of peripheral blood mononuclear cells (PBMCs), obtained when the disease was refractory, from a patient treated with antithyroid drugs. The receptor set was obtained from a female donor with Graves disease. CDR3s include the opening cysteine and the closing phenylalanine or tryptophan. D genes are given only for firm matches. For some rows the clone size is stated as once, few or many, or as a class when expanded; others skip it.

j_call d_call v_call clone_size cdr3_aa cdr3_nt
TRBJ1-1 TRBD1 TRBV20-1 . CSAQGQGSEAFF TGCAGTGCTCAGGGACAGGGGAGTGAAGCTTTCTTT
TRBJ1-2 . TRBV15 many CAVRQRANYGYTF TGTGCCGTCCGGCAGCGAGCTAACTATGGCTACACCTTC
TRBJ1-4 . TRBV2 many CASREDRSNEKLFF TGTGCCAGCAGAGAGGACAGATCTAATGAAAAACTGTTTTTT
TRBJ2-4 TRBD1 TRBV7-9 . CASSLGQGIEAQYF TGTGCCAGCAGCTTAGGACAGGGTATTGAGGCTCAGTACTTC
TRBJ2-5 TRBD1 TRBV11-2 many CASSLDPMTGAETQYF TGTGCCAGCAGCTTAGATCCAATGACAGGGGCAGAGACCCAGTACTTC
TRBJ2-1 . TRBV9 few CASSVDGGSYNEQFF TGTGCCAGCAGCGTAGACGGGGGCTCCTACAATGAGCAGTTCTTC
TRBJ1-2 . TRBV6-1 . CASRTLHSGGYTF TGTGCCAGCAGAACTCTCCATTCCGGTGGCTACACCTTC
TRBJ2-3 TRBD1 TRBV6-1 few CASSLFSGTGSDTQYF TGTGCCAGCAGTCTTTTCTCCGGGACAGGGTCAGATACGCAGTATTTT
TRBJ2-5 . TRBV12-3/TRBV12-4 many CASSFGPEGETQYF TGTGCCAGCAGTTTTGGTCCGGAGGGTGAGACCCAGTACTTC
TRBJ2-7 TRBD2 TRBV7-2 many CTSSLGGGSGEQYF TGTACCAGCAGCTTAGGAGGCGGGAGCGGGGAGCAGTACTTC
TRBJ2-7 . TRBV12-3/TRBV12-4 many CASSPTTEYEQYF TGTGCCAGCAGTCCCACGACCGAATACGAGCAGTACTTC
TRBJ1-2 TRBD1 TRBV30 many CAWSVQGAVYTF TGTGCCTGGAGTGTACAGGGGGCGGTGTACACCTTC
TRBJ2-5 TRBD1 TRBV6-1 . CASGTGGMTQYF TGTGCCAGTGGGACAGGGGGCATGACCCAGTACTTC
TRBJ1-1 . TRBV7-9 few CASSPIDTEAFF TGTGCCAGCAGTCCAATAGACACTGAAGCTTTCTTT
TRBJ2-7 TRBD1 TRBV28 many CASSLSAGGFRSYEQYF TGTGCCAGCAGTTTATCGGCAGGGGGCTTCAGGTCCTACGAGCAGTACTTC
TRBJ2-7 . TRBV9 . CASSLEDGPSYEQYF TGCGCCAGCAGCTTGGAAGACGGGCCTTCCTACGAGCAGTACTTC
TRBJ1-1 . TRBV6-1 many CASSLGLNGAEAFF TGTGCCAGCAGCCTCGGACTAAACGGCGCTGAAGCTTTCTTT
TRBJ2-1 TRBD2 TRBV5-1 many CASSASGRYNEQFF TGCGCCAGCAGCGCCAGCGGGAGATACAATGAGCAGTTCTTC
TRBJ2-6 . TRBV29-1 . CSVEDRGGSGANVLTF TGCAGCGTTGAAGATAGGGGAGGATCTGGGGCCAACGTCCTGACTTTC
TRBJ2-7 . TRBV7-9 . CASSRMGSENSYEQYF TGTGCCAGCAGCCGGATGGGGAGCGAAAACTCCTACGAGCAGTACTTC
TRBJ2-7 TRBD1 TRBV20-1 . CSARDGRTGGVEILGNTYEQYF TGCAGTGCTAGAGATGGGCGGACAGGGGGCGTCGAGATACTAGGTAACACCTACGAGCAGTACTTC
TRBJ2-2 TRBD2 TRBV6-2/TRBV6-3 few CASRSQSGRANTGELFF TGTGCCAGCAGGTCCCAGAGCGGGAGGGCCAACACCGGGGAGCTGTTTTTT
TRBJ2-4 . TRBV9 few CASSVGGDGDIQYF TGTGCCAGCAGCGTAGGAGGGGATGGGGACATTCAGTACTTC